The clone carrying this T cell receptor (beta chain) came up a few times. Trimming left V 3 bases short and J 7 bases short, with 7 bases between. The CDR3 totals 11 residues. Germline loops: CDR1 DFQATT, CDR2 SNEGSKA (reference sequence). Treatment of the sample: roughly 18 received Ad26.COV2.S at low or high dose, single or two shots; 5 received placebo; per-sample allocation not given. The samples were gathered on day 63 after the first injection of vaccine or placebo. An 18-55-year-old adult in Boston served as donor. Clones were sequenced by immunoSEQ multiplex PCR, and TCRdb holds only the in-frame ones, with some missing. The sample carries about 350,000 clones, 88% recorded once. The sample belongs to a study of Ad26.COV2.S vaccination and SARS-CoV-2 variants.

The sequence came from a person aged 18 to 65 who received the Ad26.COV2.S COVID-19 vaccine or a placebo. This specimen was peripheral blood, taken in a trial of Ad26.COV2.S vaccine versus placebo. The V gene is TRBV20-1, the J gene TRBJ2-1; perhaps TRBD1 as D (5 bases). DNA of the CDR3: TGCAGTGCTAGCAGGGCGAATGAGCAGTTCTTC. Its translation: CSASRANEQFF.